One sample yielded the 11 T cell receptor beta chains listed below, sequenced in a study of cytomegalovirus exposure and HLA in healthy donors. The PCR used 60 Vbeta and 13 Jbeta primers. Profiled with immunoSEQ multiplex PCR; TCRdb holds only in-frame clones, not every one. The data contain 90,000 or so clones, roughly 79% of them singletons. Source material: PBMCs. These TCRs come from a female donor in good health and CMV-seronegative.

The gene calls are TRBV5-1 and TRBJ2-1; 10 nucleotides align to TRBD2. Germline loops: CDR1 SGHRS, CDR2 YFSETQ. Trimming cost V 10 bases and J 7 bases; bases outside gene matches: 14. This CDR3 spans 15 amino acids. CDR3 sequence (DNA): TGCGCCTCCCACCCCGGGCTAGCGGGAGCAAATGAGCAGTTCTTC. Its protein is CASHPGLAGANEQFF.

This clone was seen only a few times. The chain has TRBV11-2 and TRBJ2-3; 15 positions match TRBD2. The CDR3 runs 19 residues. Germline CDR1 reads SGHAT; CDR2 reads FQNNGV. Trimming at V came to 5 bases and at J to 1 base, leaving 10 bases not matched to a gene. The CDR3 bases are TGTGCCAGCAGCCCGAGGACTAGCGGGAGGGGAGCACGCACAGATACGCAGTATTTT. It is translated as CASSPRTSGRGARTDTQYF.

The rearrangement uses TRBV5-4 and TRBJ1-1; no definite D call. The germline V and J ends were trimmed by 0 bases and 1 base, with 10 bases remaining between them. Germline CDR1 is SGHNT and CDR2 is YYREEE (reference sequence). CDR3 length: 15 amino acids. CDR3 DNA sequence: TGTGCCAGCAGCTTGGCCGGGAAGAGGAACACTGAAGCTTTCTTT. Its protein is CASSLAGKRNTEAFF.

There are a few counts of this clone. The V and J genes are TRBV2 and TRBJ2-1, with 8 bases matching TRBD2. The germline V gene encodes CDR1 SNHLY and CDR2 FYNNEI. Losses at the gene ends were 6 bases for V and 2 bases for J; bases not matched to a gene: 9. The CDR3 loop spans 16 amino acids. CDR3 residues: CASRKSGRTAYNEQFF. The CDR3 DNA sequence: TGTGCCAGCAGAAAGAGCGGGAGAACCGCCTACAATGAGCAGTTCTTC.

The chain has TRBV11-3 and TRBJ1-1, with D hard to call. The germline V gene encodes CDR1 SGHNT and CDR2 YENEEA. This CDR3 is 13 amino acids long. Trimming stripped 1 base from V and 1 base from J, with 4 bases between. The CDR3 nucleotides are TGTGCCAGCAGCTTAGCCCAGAACACTGAAGCTTTCTTT. Its translation is CASSLAQNTEAFF.

This chain connects TRBV4-1 to TRBJ2-2; TRBD1 might be the D (6 bases). The better agreement between TRBJ1-1 and the DNA end casts doubt on the J call. CDR1 and CDR2 (germline): MGHRA, YSYEKL. The CDR3 has 15 amino acids. The CDR3 nucleotides are TGCGCCAGCAGCCAAGGCCCGGGGGGCCTCGCGGAAGCTTTCTTT. Amino acid sequence: CASSQGPGGLAEAFF.

The CDR3, as DNA: TGTGCCAGCAGCATAACAACCCAGGGTGGGGGGGATCAGCCCCAGCATTTT. Encoded protein: CASSITTQGGGDQPQHF. The chain joins TRBV28 to TRBJ1-5; D might be TRBD1 (5 bases). This CDR3 has 17 residues. Germline V gene data show CDR1 as MDHEN and CDR2 as SYDVKM. V shed 6 bases and J shed 5 bases, with 23 bases lying between them.

The rearrangement uses TRBV11-2 and TRBJ2-7; no firm D call. Germline-derived CDR1 and CDR2 are SGHAT and FQNNGV. Trimming took off 0 bases at V and 6 bases at J, with 12 bases between the two ends. CDR3 size: 14 residues. CDR3 protein: CASSLDPRPREQYF. The CDR3 bases are TGTGCCAGCAGCTTAGATCCGAGGCCGCGCGAGCAGTACTTC.

In its sample, this clone was seen a few times. The V call is TRBV30, the J call TRBJ1-1; D not resolved. The CDR3 is made up of 11 amino acids. Germline CDR1 and CDR2: GTSNPN and SVGIG (reference sequence). Here the CDR3 reads CAGMGDTEAFF. CDR3 DNA sequence: TGTGCTGGGATGGGAGACACTGAAGCTTTCTTT.

Concerning this clone: Other DNA sequences in this specimen translate into the identical CDR3. This chain connects TRBV9 to TRBJ2-3, with unresolved D. Deletions cut 2 bases from V and 4 bases from J, with 5 bases between. CDR1 is SGDLS and CDR2 is YYNGEE in the germline V gene. The CDR3 is 12 amino acids. CDR3 DNA sequence: TGTGCCAGCAGCGTTGCAGCAGATACGCAGTATTTT. Its translation is CASSVAADTQYF.

This clone was picked up a small number of times. The chain links TRBV18 to TRBJ1-4; 7 bases fit TRBD1. Germline-derived CDR1 and CDR2 are KGHSH and LQKENI. Trimming cost V 5 bases and J 7 bases; bases outside gene matches: 16. This CDR3 is 17 amino acids long. Here the CDR3 reads CASSSLGSTGASEKLFF. The CDR3 DNA is TGTGCCAGCTCATCACTCGGTAGTACAGGGGCAAGTGAAAAACTGTTTTTT.